This passage covers 20 T cell receptor beta chains from one sample sequenced in a study of T cells after yellow fever vaccination (dated by TCRdb to between 2019 and 2020). Sample treatment or condition, as interpreted from the label and publication: live attenuated yellow fever vaccine strain. The library relied on 5' RACE. Sequencing was carried out with an Illumina NovaSeq 6000. The raw public data were reprocessed by TCRdb itself: fastp quality trimming at Q25, MiXCR clonotype calling, in-frame beta chains only. Under each unique CDR3 protein, matching rows form one entry showing the most common genes and DNA. Present in this sample are a few hundred thousand distinct CDR3 sequences, almost 4% of which were seen just once. The ten top clones hold roughly 26% of the sample. Sample: PBMCs, taken 5 days after the yellow fever booster vaccination. Receptors were obtained from a man between 18 and 35 years old who received the YFV17D yellow fever vaccine.

V and J are TRBV10-3 and TRBJ2-5, with TRBD1 matching 8 bases. V gave up 3 bases and J gave up 5 bases; unmatched junction bases: 8. Germline V gene data show CDR1 as ENHRY and CDR2 as SYGVKD. The CDR3 sequence is 15 residues long. The CDR3 spells CAISDLDRVGETQYF. In DNA, the CDR3 is TGTGCCATCAGTGACTTGGACAGGGTCGGGGAGACCCAGTACTTC.

This clonotype was seen many times. In DNA, the CDR3 is TGCAGTGCTAGACCGGGACGTACGAACACTGAAGCTTTCTTT. Translation gives CSARPGRTNTEAFF. This sequence joins TRBV20-1 and TRBJ1-1, with D possibly being TRBD1 (5 bases). From germline, CDR1 is DFQATT and CDR2 SNEGSKA (reference sequence). The CDR3 spans 14 residues. V was shortened by 2 bases and J by 1 base, with 11 bases between the two germline ends.

This clonotype was observed a handful of times. The rearrangement joins TRBV25-1 to TRBJ1-6; D possibly corresponds to TRBD1 (5 bases). The CDR3 is 13 amino acids. Deletions cut 6 bases from V and 8 bases from J, with 11 bases between. Germline-derived CDR1 and CDR2 are MGHDK and SYGVNS. The CDR3 reads CASRKGSDSPLHF. Here the CDR3 DNA reads TGTGCCAGCAGGAAGGGGTCGGATTCACCCCTCCACTTT.

This clonotype was picked up many times. The rearrangement links TRBV10-3 to TRBJ2-5; D perhaps matches TRBD2 (6 bases). This CDR3 is built from 12 residues. Deletions cut 4 bases from V and 9 bases from J, with 12 bases between. The V gene's germline CDR1 is ENHRY and CDR2 SYGVKD. In nucleotides, the CDR3 is TGTGCCATCAGTGCACCTACGGGGGCCCAGTACTTC. Residues: CAISAPTGAQYF.

This rearrangement joins TRBV6-1 to TRBJ2-3; D is perhaps TRBD2 (6 bases). Between the trimmed V and J ends, which lost 2 bases and 2 bases, there was a span of 11 bases. The CDR3 length is 15 residues. Per germline, CDR1 MNHNS and CDR2 SASEGT. The CDR3 DNA follows: TGTGCCAGCAGTGAAAACGGGCGGGACACAGATACGCAGTATTTT. It yields the protein CASSENGRDTDTQYF.

CDR3 loop: CASSSAGYRNTIYF. The CDR3 region has the DNA TGTGCCAGCAGCTCGGCGGGTTATCGAAACACCATATATTTT. The chain employs TRBV5-6 and TRBJ1-3; D not certain. This CDR3 is built from 14 residues. V lost 3 bases, J lost 5 bases, and 12 bases lay in between. CDR1 SGHDT and CDR2 YYEEEE come from the germline V gene. Combining the CDR3 with reference TRBV5-6 and TRBJ1-3 gives the whole variable domain DAGVTQSPTHLIKTRGQQVTLRCSPKSGHDTVSWYQQALGQGPQFIFQYYEEEERQRGNFPDRFSGHQFPNYSSELNVNALLLGDSALYLCASSSAGYRNTIYFGEGSWLTVV.

This clonotype was counted many times. The rearrangement links TRBV20-1 to TRBJ2-5, with 11 positions matching TRBD2. The CDR3 loop spans 15 amino acids. Germline V gene sequence: CDR1 DFQATT, CDR2 SNEGSKA (reference sequence). V trimming: 3 bases; J trimming: 7 bases; junction bases outside the gene matches: 10. For the CDR3, the DNA is TGCAGTGCTAGCCCTTCTAGCGGGGGGCCATCGACCCAGTACTTC. This sequence encodes CSASPSSGGPSTQYF.

With regard to this clonotype: Its ends do not fully match the called genes, so a read error is possible. V gene TRBV5-5 combines with J gene TRBJ2-1; 7 positions match TRBD1. Germline-derived CDR1 and CDR2 are SGHKS and YYEKEE (reference sequence). This CDR3 comprises 16 residues. The CDR3: CASSSPDRSSYNVQFF. CDR3 bases: TGTGCCAGCAGCTCGCCGGACAGGAGCTCCTACAATGTGCAGTTCTTC.

This clonotype was seen many times. The CDR3 reads CASSVGLFNSPLHF. For the CDR3, the DNA is TGTGCCAGCAGCGTAGGGCTTTTTAATTCACCCCTCCACTTT. This chain uses TRBV9 with TRBJ1-6; no definite D call. Trimming removed 0 bases at V and 6 bases at J, with 7 bases between. The CDR3 loop spans 14 amino acids. CDR1 SGDLS and CDR2 YYNGEE come from the germline V gene.

This clonotype showed up many times. This rearrangement joins TRBV27 to TRBJ2-7; 13 nucleotides match TRBD2. The CDR3 contains 13 residues. Germline V gives CDR1 MNHEY, CDR2 SMNVEV (reference sequence). V lost 6 bases to trimming and J lost 5 bases; unmatched junction nucleotides: 1. The CDR3 bases are TGTGCCAGCAGCGGGACTAGCGGGGACGAGCAGTACTTC. Translated, it gives CASSGTSGDEQYF.

This rearrangement joins TRBV7-2 to TRBJ1-6; D unclear. Germline lookup yields CDR1 SGHTA and CDR2 FQGNSA. The CDR3 extends over 13 amino acids. The V gene lost 2 bases and the J gene lost 14 bases, with 13 bases spanning the gap. CDR3 sequence reads: CASSLRSREALHF. The CDR3 DNA is TGTGCCAGCAGCTTAAGGTCCCGGGAGGCCCTCCACTTT.

The CDR3: CASRREGLRGYF. CDR3 in DNA: TGTGCCAGCAGGAGAGAGGGACTACGTGGGTATTTT. The J gene is TRBJ2-3, the V gene TRBV6-2 or TRBV6-3, with 7 bases fitting TRBD2. Germline trimming cut 6 bases from V and 14 bases from J; bases unmatched to any gene: 11. This CDR3 has 12 amino acids. Germline values: CDR1 MNHEY, CDR2 SVGEGT.

This clonotype came up many times. This chain joins TRBV18 and TRBJ1-2; 8 positions agree with TRBD1. The germline V gene encodes CDR1 KGHSH and CDR2 LQKENI. The junction had 8 bases not matched to a gene; V was cut back by 4 bases and J by 7 bases. The CDR3 has 14 residues. CDR3 region: CASSLSTGDPGYTF. CDR3 nucleotide sequence: TGTGCCAGCTCACTCTCGACAGGGGACCCTGGCTACACCTTC.

This clonotype has a handful of counts. A much larger clone is a single base away; this may be a read error. The chain combines TRBV6-2 or TRBV6-3 with TRBJ1-2; 9 bases match TRBD1. V lost 5 bases, J lost 4 bases, and 5 bases stayed unmatched. Germline V lookup: CDR1 MNHEY, CDR2 SVGEGT. The CDR3 covers 14 residues. CDR3 nucleotides: TGTGCCAGCAGTCAACAGGGGGCTGGCTATGGCTACACCTTC. Amino acids: CASSQQGAGYGYTF.

This clonotype was seen at least ten times. The junction and the germline gene differ at one end; a read error may be behind it. The chain has TRBV5-1 and TRBJ1-5; the match to TRBD1 covers 9 bases. This CDR3 is built from 14 residues. The germline CDR1 and CDR2 sequences are SGHRS and YFSETQ. This CDR3 is CASSPGTGNQPQHF. The CDR3 bases are TGTGCCAGCAGCCCGGGGACAGGGAATCAGCCCCAGCATTTT.

This clonotype has ten or more counts. The rearrangement joins TRBV6-5 to TRBJ2-3; possibly TRBD1 or TRBD2 for D (5 bases each). The CDR3 extends over 15 amino acids. CDR1 is MNHEY and CDR2 is SVGAGI in the germline V gene. Trimming cost V 4 bases and J 1 base, with 12 bases left between them. CDR3 in DNA: TGTGCCAGCAGTTCCCCGGGGCGCGGCACAGATACGCAGTATTTT. Amino acids: CASSSPGRGTDTQYF.

The gene calls are TRBV12-3 or TRBV12-4 and TRBJ2-6; the D is unclear. Trimming shortened V by 5 bases and J by 8 bases, and 7 bases separated the two germline ends. CDR3 length equals 12 residues. The CDR3 DNA reads TGTGCCAGCAGTGACGGGTCCAACGTCCTGACTTTC. Protein product: CASSDGSNVLTF.

The table lists this clonotype with a few counts. V is TRBV14 and J is TRBJ2-1, with 8 bases matching TRBD1. After removal of 6 bases from V and 4 bases from J, the junction contained 5 bases not matched to a gene. The CDR3 has 14 residues. Germline V CDR1 and CDR2: SGHDN, FVKESK. CDR3 amino acids: CASSSGQGYNEQFF. The DNA of the CDR3 is TGTGCCAGCAGTTCCGGACAGGGTTACAATGAGCAGTTCTTC.

This clonotype came up many times. This chain links TRBV9 with TRBJ2-5, with 7 bases aligning to TRBD2. CDR1 and CDR2 from the germline V gene are SGDLS and YYNGEE. Germline trimming cut 0 bases from V and 7 bases from J; bases unmatched to any gene: 18. There are 18 residues in the CDR3. The CDR3 region has the DNA TGTGCCAGCAGCGTAGGTTTTTGGGACCTGGGCCGGGGGGTGACCCAGTACTTC. Its protein product is CASSVGFWDLGRGVTQYF.

This sequence joins TRBV7-2 and TRBJ1-1; possibly TRBD1 for D (5 bases). The CDR3 extends over 15 amino acids. Trimming cost V 5 bases and J 3 bases, with 16 bases left between them. Per the germline V gene, CDR1 is SGHTA and CDR2 is FQGNSA. The CDR3 coding sequence is TGTGCCAGCAGCCCCCATGGGGGTAGGTACACTGAAGCTTTCTTT. This codes for CASSPHGGRYTEAFF.